The sequence of this T cell receptor beta chain was determined in a study of blood T cell repertoires in COVID-19. TCRdb keeps only in-frame clones here, not all; method: immunoSEQ multiplex PCR. The data contain roughly 70,000 clones, roughly 71% of them singletons. Trimming removed 2 bases from V and 8 bases from J, with 15 bases in between. The CDR3 totals 14 residues. Germline CDR1 reads SGHDN; CDR2 reads FVKESK. This sequence joins TRBV14 and TRBJ1-2; TRBD1 might be the D (6 bases). The receptor was isolated from a man between 60 and 75 years old with COVID-19, enrolled during active disease. The sequenced sample consisted of peripheral blood. The CDR3 DNA reads TGTGCCAGCAGCCAACGAGTGGGGGCGGAAGGCTACACCTTC. Protein: CASSQRVGAEGYTF.